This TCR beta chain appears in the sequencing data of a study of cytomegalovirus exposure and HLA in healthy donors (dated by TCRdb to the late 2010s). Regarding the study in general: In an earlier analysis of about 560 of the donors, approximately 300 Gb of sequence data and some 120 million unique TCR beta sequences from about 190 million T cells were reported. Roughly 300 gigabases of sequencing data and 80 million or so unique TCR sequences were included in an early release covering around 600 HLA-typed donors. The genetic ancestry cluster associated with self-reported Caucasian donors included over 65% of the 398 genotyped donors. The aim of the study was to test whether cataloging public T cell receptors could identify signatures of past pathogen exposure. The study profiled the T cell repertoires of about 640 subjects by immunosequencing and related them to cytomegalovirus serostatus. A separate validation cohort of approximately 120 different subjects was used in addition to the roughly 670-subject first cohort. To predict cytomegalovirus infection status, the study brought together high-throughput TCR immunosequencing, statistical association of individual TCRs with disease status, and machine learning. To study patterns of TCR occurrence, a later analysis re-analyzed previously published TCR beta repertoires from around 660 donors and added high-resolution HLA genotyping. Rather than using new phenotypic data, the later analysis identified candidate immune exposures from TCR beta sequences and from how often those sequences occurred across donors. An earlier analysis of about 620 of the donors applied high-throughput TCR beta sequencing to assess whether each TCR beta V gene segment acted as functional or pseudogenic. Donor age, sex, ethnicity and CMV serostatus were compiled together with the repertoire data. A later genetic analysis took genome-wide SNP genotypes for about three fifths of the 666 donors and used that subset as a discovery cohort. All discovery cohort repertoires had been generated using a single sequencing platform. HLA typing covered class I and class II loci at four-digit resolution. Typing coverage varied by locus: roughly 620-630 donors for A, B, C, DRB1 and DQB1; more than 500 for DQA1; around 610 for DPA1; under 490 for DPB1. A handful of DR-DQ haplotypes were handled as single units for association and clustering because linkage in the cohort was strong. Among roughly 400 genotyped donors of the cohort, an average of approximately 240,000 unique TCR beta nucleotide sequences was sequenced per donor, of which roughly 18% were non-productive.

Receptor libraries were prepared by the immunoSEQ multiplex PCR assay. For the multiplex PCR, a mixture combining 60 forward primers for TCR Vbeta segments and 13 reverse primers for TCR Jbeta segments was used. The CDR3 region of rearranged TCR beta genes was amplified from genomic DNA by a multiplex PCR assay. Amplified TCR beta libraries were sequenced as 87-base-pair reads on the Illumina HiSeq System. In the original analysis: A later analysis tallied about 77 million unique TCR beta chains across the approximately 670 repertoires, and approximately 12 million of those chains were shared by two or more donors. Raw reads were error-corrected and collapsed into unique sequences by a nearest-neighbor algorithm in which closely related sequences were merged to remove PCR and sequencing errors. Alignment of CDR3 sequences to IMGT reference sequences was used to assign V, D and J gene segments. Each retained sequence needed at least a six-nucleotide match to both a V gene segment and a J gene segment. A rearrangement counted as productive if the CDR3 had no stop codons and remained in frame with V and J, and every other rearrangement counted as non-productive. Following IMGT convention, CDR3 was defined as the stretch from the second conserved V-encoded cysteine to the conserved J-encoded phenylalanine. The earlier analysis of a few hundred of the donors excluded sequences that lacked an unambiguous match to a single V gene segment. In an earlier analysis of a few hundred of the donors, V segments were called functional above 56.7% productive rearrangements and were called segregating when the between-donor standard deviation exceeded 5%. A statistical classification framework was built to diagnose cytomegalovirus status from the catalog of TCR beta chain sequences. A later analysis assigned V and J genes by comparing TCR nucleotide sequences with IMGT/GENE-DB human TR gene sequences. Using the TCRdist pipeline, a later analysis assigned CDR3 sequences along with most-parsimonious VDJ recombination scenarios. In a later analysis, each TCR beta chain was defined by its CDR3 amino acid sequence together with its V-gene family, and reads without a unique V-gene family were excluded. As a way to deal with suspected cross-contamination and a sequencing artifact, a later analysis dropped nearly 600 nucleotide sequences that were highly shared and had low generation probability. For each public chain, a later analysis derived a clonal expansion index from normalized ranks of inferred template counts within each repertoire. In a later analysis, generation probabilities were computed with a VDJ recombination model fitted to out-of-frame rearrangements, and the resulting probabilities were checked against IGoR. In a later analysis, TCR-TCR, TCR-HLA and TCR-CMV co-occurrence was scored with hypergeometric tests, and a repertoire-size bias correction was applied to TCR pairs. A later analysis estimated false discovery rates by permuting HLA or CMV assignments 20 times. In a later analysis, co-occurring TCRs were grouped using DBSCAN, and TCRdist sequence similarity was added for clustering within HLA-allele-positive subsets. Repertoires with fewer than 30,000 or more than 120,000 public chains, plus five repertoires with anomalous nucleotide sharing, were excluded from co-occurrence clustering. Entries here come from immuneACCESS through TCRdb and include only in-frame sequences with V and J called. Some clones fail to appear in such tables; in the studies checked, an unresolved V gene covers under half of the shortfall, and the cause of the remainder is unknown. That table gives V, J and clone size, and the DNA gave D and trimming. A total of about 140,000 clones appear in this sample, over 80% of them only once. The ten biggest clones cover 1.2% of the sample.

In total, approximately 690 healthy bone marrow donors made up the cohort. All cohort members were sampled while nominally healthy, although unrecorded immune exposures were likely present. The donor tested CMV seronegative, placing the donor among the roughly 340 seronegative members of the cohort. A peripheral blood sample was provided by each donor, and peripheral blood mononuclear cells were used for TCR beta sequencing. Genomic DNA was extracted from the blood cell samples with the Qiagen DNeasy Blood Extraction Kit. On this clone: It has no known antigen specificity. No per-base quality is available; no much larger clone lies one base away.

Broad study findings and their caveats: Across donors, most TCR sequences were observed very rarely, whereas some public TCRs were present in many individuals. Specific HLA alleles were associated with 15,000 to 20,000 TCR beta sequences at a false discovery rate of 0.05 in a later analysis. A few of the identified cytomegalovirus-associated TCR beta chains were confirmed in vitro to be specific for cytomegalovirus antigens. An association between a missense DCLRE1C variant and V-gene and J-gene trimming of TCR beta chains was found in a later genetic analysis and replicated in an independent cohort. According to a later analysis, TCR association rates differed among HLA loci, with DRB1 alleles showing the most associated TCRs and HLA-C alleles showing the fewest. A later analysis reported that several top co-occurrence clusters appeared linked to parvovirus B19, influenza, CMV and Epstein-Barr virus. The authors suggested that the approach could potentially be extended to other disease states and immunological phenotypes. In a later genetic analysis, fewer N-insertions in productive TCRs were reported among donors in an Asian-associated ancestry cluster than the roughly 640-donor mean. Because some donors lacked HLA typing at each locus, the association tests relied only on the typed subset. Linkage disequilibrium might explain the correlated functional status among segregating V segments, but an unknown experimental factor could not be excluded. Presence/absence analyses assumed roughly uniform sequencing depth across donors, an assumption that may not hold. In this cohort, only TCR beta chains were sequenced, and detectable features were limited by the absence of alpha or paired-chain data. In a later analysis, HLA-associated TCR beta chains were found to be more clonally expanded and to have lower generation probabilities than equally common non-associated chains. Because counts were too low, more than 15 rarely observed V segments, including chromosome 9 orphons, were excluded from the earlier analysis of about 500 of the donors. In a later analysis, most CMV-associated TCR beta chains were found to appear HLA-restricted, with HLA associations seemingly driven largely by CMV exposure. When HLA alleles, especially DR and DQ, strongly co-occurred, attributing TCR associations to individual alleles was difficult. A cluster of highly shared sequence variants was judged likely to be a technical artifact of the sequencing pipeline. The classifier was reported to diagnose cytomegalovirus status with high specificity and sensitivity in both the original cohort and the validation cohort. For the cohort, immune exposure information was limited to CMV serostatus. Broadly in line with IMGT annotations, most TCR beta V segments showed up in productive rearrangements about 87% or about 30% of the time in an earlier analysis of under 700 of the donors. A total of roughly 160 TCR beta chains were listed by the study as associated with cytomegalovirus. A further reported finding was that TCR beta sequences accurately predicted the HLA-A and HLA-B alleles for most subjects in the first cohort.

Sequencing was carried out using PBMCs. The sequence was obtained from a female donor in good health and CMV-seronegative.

CDR3 reads: CASSLVSRGNFEKLFF. Read as DNA, the sequence is TGTGCCAGCAGCTTAGTTTCTCGGGGAAACTTTGAAAAACTGTTTTTT. The V gene is TRBV11-2 and the J gene is TRBJ1-4; the D gene identity is not certain. A distance of 16 bases separates the germline ends of V and J, which lose 1 base and 7 bases respectively. Via the germline V gene, CDR1 is SGHAT and CDR2 FQNNGV. The CDR3, from cysteine to phenylalanine, totals 16 residues. Only CDR3 DNA is held: 48 bases, read in frame from base 1.